This T cell receptor beta chain was retrieved from a study of CD8+ T cells in alopecia areata. This CDR3 has 15 residues. Germline CDR1 is LNHDA and CDR2 is SQIVND (reference sequence). With V trimmed by 8 bases and J by 5 bases, 12 bases remained unmatched. cDNA serving as the sequencing template came from extracted, reverse transcribed RNA. The table came from immunoSEQ multiplex PCR; TCRdb's copy has only in-frame clones and leaves some out. The sample lists some 200,000 clones; 58% were seen once. This clone was observed many times. Noted treatment: oral pan-JAK inhibitor, 5-10 mg twice daily. Specimen: CD4+ T cells sorted from blood, collected at week 24, from a patient treated with tofacitinib. The chain recombines TRBV19 with TRBJ1-2; 9 bases fit TRBD1. The receptor comes from a human donor with alopecia areata. CDR3 sequence (DNA): TGTGCCAGTCCCCGAGGGACAGGGCCCCTTTATGGCTACACCTTC. Its translation is CASPRGTGPLYGYTF.